The sequence of this T cell receptor (beta chain) was determined in a study of blood T cells in healthy people across ages. Next came a second PCR, run for about 7 to 12 cycles, which used a sample-barcoded 5' primer along with a J-beta primer mix. Each cDNA was tagged by a template-switch adaptor containing 12 random nucleotides. One entry per CDR3 protein results from TCRdb running MiXCR on the 5' RACE reads. The data contain 1.5 million to 2 million distinct CDR3 sequences, less than 50% of them singletons. The donors, aged about 6 to 90, were healthy Caucasians from Russia. Isolating PBMCs gave at least 6.5 million of these cells per sample. The clonotype originates from a woman in her thirties or forties in good health. Sequences were obtained from blood.

The CDR3 spells CSASFIEWGETQYF. In DNA, the CDR3 is TGCAGTGCTAGCTTTATCGAGTGGGGGGAGACCCAGTACTTC. The genes are TRBV20-1 and TRBJ2-5, with D possibly called TRBD1 or TRBD2 (5 bases each). V was pared by 3 bases and J by 5 bases, with 16 bases between. Germline V lookup: CDR1 DFQATT, CDR2 SNEGSKA (reference sequence). This CDR3 is 14 amino acids long.